In its sample, the clone carrying this T cell receptor beta chain was seen many times. This entry is derived from a study of HIV-infected patients and healthy controls. TCRdb independently ran MiXCR on the 5' RACE reads; one entry per CDR3 protein. The sample has about 67,000 distinct CDR3 sequences, about 15% seen once. The sequence was obtained from a human donor in good health. Material: CD4+ T cells from blood.

CDR3 DNA sequence: TGCAGTGCCCTCCCTCAGGTACCGTTGAGTGAGCAGTTCTTC. It yields the protein CSALPQVPLSEQFF. The chain recombines TRBV20-1 with TRBJ2-1; D uncertain. Germline V gives CDR1 DFQATT, CDR2 SNEGSKA (reference sequence). V was cut by 6 bases and J by 9 bases, with 21 bases left in between. The length of the CDR3 is 14 residues.